One sample yielded the 23 T cell receptor beta chains listed below, sequenced in a study of graft-versus-host responses after intestinal transplantation. Only in-frame clones appear in the TCRdb table, and some are missing; sequencing was by immunoSEQ multiplex PCR. The sample contains 85,000 to 100,000 clones, around 90% of which appear only once. These TCRs' antigens remain unknown. The sequencing used unstimulated CD4+ T cells sorted from spleen or lymph node cells, collected before intestinal transplant. The receptor set was obtained from a human donor who received an intestinal transplant.

This clone was found once. The chain recombines TRBV6-5 with TRBJ2-7; D is possibly TRBD1 (5 bases). V lost 6 bases and J lost 3, with 15 bases in between. The CDR3 is 14 residues long. Germline V gene sequence: CDR1 MNHEY, CDR2 SVGAGI. The CDR3, as DNA: TGTGCCAGCAGCCCGTGGACAAGCCTCTACGAGCAGTACTTC. It codes for CASSPWTSLYEQYF.

This chain uses TRBV9 with TRBJ1-2; 8 nucleotides match TRBD1. V gave up 2 bases and J gave up 4 bases; unmatched junction bases: 4. Germline loops: CDR1 SGDLS, CDR2 YYNGEE. This CDR3 has 14 residues. CDR3 residues: CASSVDRGAYGYTF. CDR3 DNA: TGTGCCAGCAGCGTTGACAGGGGAGCCTATGGCTACACCTTC.

V gene TRBV5-5 combines with J gene TRBJ1-1; no definite D call. V was trimmed by 6 bases and J by 3 bases, leaving 6 bases between them. The germline CDR1 and CDR2 sequences are SGHKS and YYEKEE (reference sequence). This CDR3 spans 11 amino acids. For the CDR3, the DNA is TGTGCCAGCACCCGGGACACTGAAGCTTTCTTT. It translates to CASTRDTEAFF.

The chain is built from TRBV6-1 and TRBJ1-4; D is ambiguous. Germline values: CDR1 MNHNS, CDR2 SASEGT. This CDR3 is 13 amino acids long. Trimming cost V 6 bases and J 8 bases, with 13 bases left between them. This CDR3 is CASSRTSGEKLFF. Written as DNA, the CDR3 is TGTGCCAGCAGCAGGACGTCGGGAGAAAAACTGTTTTTT.

CDR3 residues: CASTIGTSGYNEQFF. The DNA for the CDR3 is TGTGCCAGCACCATAGGGACTAGCGGCTACAATGAGCAGTTCTTC. This chain joins TRBV28 and TRBJ2-1; TRBD2 matches 11 bases. The CDR3 runs 15 residues. The V and J ends lost 7 bases and 3 bases, in that order; junction bases with no gene match: 5. The V gene's germline CDR1 is MDHEN and CDR2 SYDVKM. The variable domain in full, completed from reference TRBV28 and TRBJ2-1, reads DVKVTQSSRYLVKRTGEKVFLECVQDMDHENMFWYRQDPGLGLRLIYFSYDVKMKEKGDIPEGYSVSREKKERFSLILESASTNQTSMYLCASTIGTSGYNEQFFGPGTRLTVL.

This chain joins TRBV5-1 and TRBJ1-2; TRBD1 agrees at 7 bases. Germline CDR1 SGHRS, CDR2 YFSETQ. With V trimmed by 3 bases and J by 2 bases, 10 bases remained unmatched. CDR3 length: 16 residues. This CDR3 is CASSWGIGTDNYGYTF. The CDR3 nucleotides read TGCGCCAGCAGCTGGGGGATCGGGACAGACAACTATGGCTACACCTTC.

This chain joins TRBV11-2 and TRBJ2-7, with unresolved D. This CDR3 has 15 amino acids. Trimming removed 6 bases at V and 0 bases at J, with 15 bases between. The germline gives CDR1 SGHAT, CDR2 FQNNGV. The CDR3 protein is CASRYGVGNSYEQYF. The CDR3 DNA reads as TGTGCCAGCAGATACGGTGTGGGCAACTCCTACGAGCAGTACTTC.

The gene calls are TRBV5-4 and TRBJ1-5, with D perhaps TRBD1 (6 bases). The CDR3 length is 15 residues. The germline V gene has CDR1 SGHNT and CDR2 YYREEE (reference sequence). Trimming removed 0 bases at V and 3 bases at J, with 10 bases between. The CDR3 nucleotides read TGTGCCAGCAGCTTGGCTCAGGGGTACAATCAGCCCCAGCATTTT. The encoded protein is CASSLAQGYNQPQHF.

The chain employs TRBV7-5 and TRBJ2-7; the table's TRBD1 call for D was not verified on the DNA. TRBV7-5 is classified as a pseudogene. The CDR3 sequence is 14 residues long. Here the CDR3 DNA reads TGTGCCAGAAGCTCCCGGGACAGGGCCTACGAGCAGTACTTC. This gives the protein CARSSRDRAYEQYF.

The CDR3 region has the DNA TGTGCCAGCAGCTTTATTCGGGGCACAGATACGCAGTATTTT. Its translation is CASSFIRGTDTQYF. The chain has TRBV7-2 and TRBJ2-3; D gene unclear. There are 14 residues in the CDR3. Germline-derived CDR1 and CDR2 are SGHTA and FQGNSA. Trimming removed 3 bases from V and 1 base from J, with 8 bases in between.

The chain joins TRBV29-1 to TRBJ2-1; a weak D match, TRBD2 (5 bases). This CDR3 is built from 14 residues. Trimming pared 2 bases from V and 1 base from J, leaving 9 bases between. Germline V lookup: CDR1 SQVTM, CDR2 ANQGSEA. CDR3 in DNA: TGCAGCGTTGAACTTAGGAGGTCCTACAATGAGCAGTTCTTC. The encoded protein is CSVELRRSYNEQFF.

The chain has TRBV5-1 and TRBJ2-1, with 8 bases aligning to TRBD2. Germline V gene data show CDR1 as SGHRS and CDR2 as YFSETQ. V gave up 0 bases and J gave up 4 bases; unmatched junction bases: 6. The CDR3 has 16 amino acids. The chain's CDR3 is CASSLAPAGGYNEQFF. The CDR3, as DNA: TGCGCCAGCAGCTTGGCCCCTGCGGGGGGATACAATGAGCAGTTCTTC.

This clone is a singleton in its sample. The chain has TRBV6-1 and TRBJ2-7; 10 nucleotides match TRBD1. The CDR3 runs 14 residues. The germline V gene encodes CDR1 MNHNS and CDR2 SASEGT. The V gene end was trimmed by 7 bases and the J gene end by 1 base; junction bases not matched to a gene: 4. The CDR3 is CASMPGQGSYEQYF. The CDR3 DNA sequence: TGTGCCAGCATGCCGGGACAGGGGTCCTACGAGCAGTACTTC.

This chain uses TRBV10-3 with TRBJ2-5; 7 nucleotides line up with TRBD2. From germline, CDR1 is ENHRY and CDR2 SYGVKD. The J segment lost 2 bases and the V segment lost 2 bases, leaving 11 bases of the junction unmatched. This CDR3 has 17 residues. The CDR3 spells CAISEGRGSGRQETQYF. CDR3 sequence (DNA): TGTGCCATCAGTGAGGGGAGGGGTAGCGGTAGACAAGAGACCCAGTACTTC.

The chain recombines TRBV25-1 with TRBJ1-6; 9 positions match TRBD1. The CDR3 runs to 15 residues. V was clipped by 10 bases and J by 6 bases; unmatched bases: 10. CDR1 is MGHDK, CDR2 SYGVNS, per germline. CDR3 region: CATQPGQGINSPLHF. For the CDR3, the DNA is TGTGCCACCCAACCGGGACAGGGAATTAATTCACCCCTCCACTTT.

This chain connects TRBV2 to TRBJ1-5; D perhaps matches TRBD1 (6 bases). The CDR3 is 16 residues long. The V and J ends lost 1 base and 2 bases respectively, with 12 bases between them. The germline gives CDR1 SNHLY, CDR2 FYNNEI. The CDR3 DNA reads TGTGCCAGCAGTGAAGATAGGGGGATCCGCAATCAGCCCCAGCATTTT. Its protein product is CASSEDRGIRNQPQHF.

This CDR3 is CASSQAGGKWYEQYF. Here the CDR3 DNA reads TGTGCCAGCAGCCAGGCGGGGGGGAAGTGGTACGAGCAGTACTTC. This chain uses TRBV7-2 with TRBJ2-7, with TRBD2 identical over 9 bases. In germline, CDR1 is SGHTA, CDR2 FQGNSA. V lost 5 bases to trimming and J lost 4 bases; unmatched junction nucleotides: 9. The CDR3 loop spans 15 amino acids. The variable domain in full, completed from reference TRBV7-2 and TRBJ2-7, reads GAGVSQSPSNKVTEKGKDVELRCDPISGHTALYWYRQSLGQGLEFLIYFQGNSAPDKSGLPSDRFSAERTGGSVSTLTIQRTQQEDSAVYLCASSQAGGKWYEQYFGPGTRLTVT.

V and J are TRBV9 and TRBJ1-6; D unclear. The CDR3 extends over 16 amino acids. V lost 2 bases, J lost 8 bases, and 17 bases lay in between. The V gene's germline CDR1 is SGDLS and CDR2 YYNGEE. CDR3 sequence: CASSVGVSQADSPLHF. In nucleotides, the CDR3 is TGTGCCAGCAGCGTCGGGGTTAGTCAGGCGGATTCACCCCTCCACTTT. Combining the CDR3 with reference TRBV9 and TRBJ1-6 gives the whole variable domain DSGVTQTPKHLITATGQRVTLRCSPRSGDLSVYWYQQSLDQGLQFLIQYYNGEERAKGNILERFSAQQFPDLHSELNLSSLELGDSALYFCASSVGVSQADSPLHFGNGTRLTVT.

V and J are TRBV7-9 and TRBJ2-4, with D possibly matching TRBD1 (5 bases). V gave up 3 bases and J gave up 4 bases, with 16 bases separating them. The CDR3 is made up of 16 amino acids. Germline V gives CDR1 SEHNR, CDR2 FQNEAQ (reference sequence). The CDR3 here is CASSFPPQGQKNIQYF. CDR3 in DNA: TGTGCCAGCAGCTTTCCCCCTCAGGGTCAGAAAAACATTCAGTACTTC.

V gene TRBV10-1 combines with J gene TRBJ1-3, with 7 bases lining up with TRBD1. J gave up 0 bases and V 8 bases, and 7 bases lay outside the gene matches. The CDR3 extends over 15 amino acids. Germline-derived CDR1 and CDR2 are WNHNN and SYGVQD (reference sequence). CDR3 region: CASSGQASSGNTIYF. In DNA form, the CDR3 reads TGCGCCAGCTCCGGACAGGCGAGCTCTGGAAACACCATATATTTT.

The rearrangement links TRBV27 to TRBJ2-1; 13 bases are a match to TRBD2. CDR1 and CDR2 from the germline V gene are MNHEY and SMNVEV (reference sequence). The CDR3 length is 17 residues. V shed 5 bases and J 5 bases; nucleotides not matched to a gene: 9. CDR3 sequence: CASSPRLAGGRDNEQFF. The CDR3, as DNA: TGTGCCAGCAGTCCCCGACTAGCGGGAGGACGGGACAATGAGCAGTTCTTC.

The chain joins TRBV5-6 to TRBJ1-2; unclear D gene. Per the germline V gene, CDR1 is SGHDT and CDR2 is YYEEEE. Trimming removed 1 base from V and 0 bases from J, with 4 bases in between. The CDR3 extends over 13 amino acids. CDR3 nucleotide sequence: TGTGCCAGCAGCTTGCGGGCTAACTATGGCTACACCTTC. Protein: CASSLRANYGYTF.

The V call is TRBV4-1, the J call TRBJ2-2; 8 bases are shared with TRBD2. V gave up 1 base and J gave up 4 bases; unmatched junction bases: 5. Germline V gives CDR1 MGHRA, CDR2 YSYEKL. The CDR3 is 16 amino acids. The CDR3 sequence: CASSQAGLDGTGELFF. CDR3 bases: TGCGCCAGCAGCCAAGCGGGACTAGACGGCACCGGGGAGCTGTTTTTT.